Sequencing of this T cell receptor beta chain was carried out in a study of T cell clones after liver transplantation. Generated by immunoSEQ multiplex PCR, the TCRdb table keeps only in-frame clones and is missing some. In the table there are some 59,000 clones, 65% to 75% of which are singletons. This CDR3 comprises 15 residues. Per germline, CDR1 SGHKS and CDR2 YYEKEE (reference sequence). Trimming removed 2 bases from V and 5 bases from J; junction bases left unmatched: 3. Sample: CD4+ T cells from blood, taken before liver transplant. J is TRBJ1-6 and V is TRBV5-5, with 8 bases lining up with TRBD1. The receptor was isolated from a human donor who received a liver transplant. CDR3 residues: CASSFSGGNNSPLHF. CDR3 bases: TGTGCCAGCAGCTTTTCAGGGGGCAATAATTCACCCCTCCACTTT.